The text below deals with one T cell receptor beta chain. This sample is part of a study of shared clonotypes between healthy human individuals. Sequenced by immunoSEQ multiplex PCR; TCRdb stores in-frame clones only, minus some. Among roughly 500,000 clones listed, 90% to 96% were seen once. Trimming stripped 1 base from V and 3 bases from J, with 4 bases between. The germline gives CDR1 SGHAT, CDR2 FQDESV (reference sequence). This CDR3 is built from 13 residues. The sequenced sample consisted of naive CD4+ T cells sorted from blood. Specified subset: CD45RA+ positively selected. The rearrangement joins TRBV11-1 to TRBJ1-5; D is unresolved. This sequence was found in a woman in her twenties or thirties in good health. Written as DNA, the CDR3 is TGTGCCAGCAGCTTAGGATTCAATCAGCCCCAGCATTTT. Translating gives CASSLGFNQPQHF.